This TCR beta chain was found in a study of cytomegalovirus exposure and HLA in healthy donors. The CDR3 loop spans 12 amino acids. Trimming shortened V by 6 bases and J by 11 bases, and 13 bases separated the two germline ends. Looked up from germline, CDR1 is MDHEN and CDR2 is SYDVKM. The PCR employed 60 Vbeta primers together with 13 Jbeta primers. Sequenced by immunoSEQ multiplex PCR; TCRdb stores in-frame clones only, minus some. The table has 130,000 to 150,000 clones, under 80% seen once. Sequenced material: PBMCs. The chain uses TRBV28 and TRBJ1-4; D is possibly TRBD1 (5 bases). This TCR derives from a man aged 18 to 29 in good health and CMV-seropositive. The CDR3 is CASSILGTKLFF. CDR3 coding DNA: TGTGCCAGCAGCATCCTTGGGACTAAACTGTTTTTT. The full variable domain, its missing parts supplied by reference TRBV28 and TRBJ1-4, is DVKVTQSSRYLVKRTGEKVFLECVQDMDHENMFWYRQDPGLGLRLIYFSYDVKMKEKGDIPEGYSVSREKKERFSLILESASTNQTSMYLCASSILGTKLFFGSGTQLSVL.